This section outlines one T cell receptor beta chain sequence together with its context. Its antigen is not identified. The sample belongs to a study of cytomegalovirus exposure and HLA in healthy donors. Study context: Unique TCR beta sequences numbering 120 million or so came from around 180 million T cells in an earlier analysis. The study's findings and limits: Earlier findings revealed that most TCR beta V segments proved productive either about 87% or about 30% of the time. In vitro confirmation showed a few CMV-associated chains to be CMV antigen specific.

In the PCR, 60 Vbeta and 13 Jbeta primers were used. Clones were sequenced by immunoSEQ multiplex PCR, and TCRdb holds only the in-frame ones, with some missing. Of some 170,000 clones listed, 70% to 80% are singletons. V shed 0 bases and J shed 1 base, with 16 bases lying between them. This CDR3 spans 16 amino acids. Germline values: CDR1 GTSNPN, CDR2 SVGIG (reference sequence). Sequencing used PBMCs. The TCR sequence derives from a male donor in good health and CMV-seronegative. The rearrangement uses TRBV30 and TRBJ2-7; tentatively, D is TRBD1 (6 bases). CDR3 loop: CAWSVRGRGWSYEQYF. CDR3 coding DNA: TGTGCCTGGAGTGTACGGGGCAGGGGATGGTCCTACGAGCAGTACTTC.